Listed below are T cell receptor beta chains from one sample, sequenced in a study of naive and memory T cell subsets. TCRdb called the UMI-ligation and nested PCR reads again in MiXCR, with one record for every CDR3 protein. The profile covers around 160,000 distinct CDR3 sequences, with more than 15% appearing a single time and 0.14% to 0.15% taken by the ten largest. The sequenced sample was naive CD4+ T cells from blood. The receptors shown here come from a human donor in good health. Both conserved end residues are part of each CDR3. Fields, in order: clone size, J gene, D gene, V gene, CDR3 DNA, CDR3 protein. The D gene is left open where the match is weak. A clone size is listed for some rows: how often the clone was seen (once, few, many), or a class if it is expanded.

size: few
J: TRBJ2-3
D: TRBD1
V: TRBV20-1
DNA: TGCAGTGCAAACGACAGGGGGCGCGGAACAGATACGCAGTATTTT
CDR3: CSANDRGRGTDTQYF

size: .
J: TRBJ2-1
D: TRBD2
V: TRBV7-3
DNA: TGTGCCAGCAGTCCGTTAAGTAGCGGGAGGCCCCGGGCGCCGAATGAGCAGTTCTTC
CDR3: CASSPLSSGRPRAPNEQFF

size: .
J: TRBJ2-2
D: TRBD2
V: TRBV4-3
DNA: TGCGCCAGCAGCCAAGAGGTTCTAGCGGGAGCCTCTGCCGGGGAGCTGTTTTTT
CDR3: CASSQEVLAGASAGELFF

size: many
J: TRBJ1-4
D: TRBD1
V: TRBV7-9
DNA: TGTGCCAGCAGCTTCGAATTTGCCGGGACAGGGGGAAATGAAAAACTGTTTTTT
CDR3: CASSFEFAGTGGNEKLFF

size: few
J: TRBJ1-1
D: TRBD1
V: TRBV7-9
DNA: TGTGCCAGCAGCACACAGGGGTTCACTGAAGCTTTCTTT
CDR3: CASSTQGFTEAFF

size: .
J: TRBJ1-2
D: .
V: TRBV15
DNA: TGTGCCACCAGCAGAGATCCAGGTCTCTATGGCTACACCTTC
CDR3: CATSRDPGLYGYTF

size: .
J: TRBJ2-3
D: .
V: TRBV3-1
DNA: TGTGCCAGCAGCCAAGATTCGATTCGCCCCCGGGGAGATACGCAGTATTTT
CDR3: CASSQDSIRPRGDTQYF

size: .
J: TRBJ2-7
D: .
V: TRBV20-1
DNA: TGCAGTGCTAGAGACGAGGACAACTCCTACGAGCAGTACTTC
CDR3: CSARDEDNSYEQYF

size: .
J: TRBJ2-7
D: .
V: TRBV7-2
DNA: TGTGCCAGCAGCTTAGTGGGGGAGGTCGGCGAGCAGTACTTC
CDR3: CASSLVGEVGEQYF

size: .
J: TRBJ2-7
D: .
V: TRBV6-6
DNA: TGTGCCAGCAGTCCAGGGGGGTTCTACGAGCAGTACTTC
CDR3: CASSPGGFYEQYF

size: .
J: TRBJ2-1
D: .
V: TRBV2
DNA: TGTGCCACCATGAGCAGGGCATGGGACAATGAGCAGTTCTTC
CDR3: CATMSRAWDNEQFF

size: .
J: TRBJ2-1
D: TRBD2
V: TRBV20-1
DNA: TGCAGTGCTAGAGATCCCGGGACTAGCGGGAGGGTGTCGGAACGGGTTAATGAGCAGTTCTTC
CDR3: CSARDPGTSGRVSERVNEQFF

size: few
J: TRBJ2-1
D: .
V: TRBV2
DNA: TGTGCCAGCAGTGAATGGGAGTCTCTGGTCCGGCCTGAGCAGTTCTTC
CDR3: CASSEWESLVRPEQFF

size: once
J: TRBJ2-1
D: TRBD2
V: TRBV11-2
DNA: TGTGCCAGCAGCTTCGGGACTAGCGGACCCAATGAGCAGTTCTTC
CDR3: CASSFGTSGPNEQFF

size: .
J: TRBJ1-1
D: .
V: TRBV28
DNA: TGTGCCAGCACCACTCAGGGCCCTGGCAAAGCTTTCTTT
CDR3: CASTTQGPGKAFF

size: few
J: TRBJ1-1
D: .
V: TRBV6-2/TRBV6-3
DNA: TGTGCCAGCAGTTACGACAGTGATTCCGGCGATAACACTGAAGCTTTCTTT
CDR3: CASSYDSDSGDNTEAFF

size: .
J: TRBJ1-1
D: TRBD1
V: TRBV12-5
DNA: TGTGCTAGTGGTCCAAGGACAGGGGAGAACACTGAAGCTTTCTTT
CDR3: CASGPRTGENTEAFF

size: .
J: TRBJ2-7
D: .
V: TRBV5-1
DNA: TGCGCCAGCAGCTTGACCCCGGGGGTCTACGAGCAGTACTTC
CDR3: CASSLTPGVYEQYF

size: .
J: TRBJ1-5
D: .
V: TRBV18
DNA: TGTGCCAGCTCACCGGGGACTAGCAATCAGCCCCAGCATTTT
CDR3: CASSPGTSNQPQHF

size: .
J: TRBJ2-1
D: .
V: TRBV4-1
DNA: TGCGCCAGCAGCCATTCGCTAGGACTCGATGAGCAGTTCTTC
CDR3: CASSHSLGLDEQFF

size: .
J: TRBJ2-5
D: .
V: TRBV30
DNA: TGTGCCTGGAGTTCGGAGACCCAGTACTTC
CDR3: CAWSSETQYF

size: few
J: TRBJ1-5
D: TRBD1
V: TRBV3-1
DNA: TGTGCCAGCAGCCAAACACCCGGGACAGGAGAGCATTTT
CDR3: CASSQTPGTGEHF

size: few
J: TRBJ2-1
D: .
V: TRBV4-2
DNA: TGTGCCAGCAGCCAAGAAACTAGTTCTAATGAGCAGTTCTTC
CDR3: CASSQETSSNEQFF

size: .
J: TRBJ2-7
D: .
V: TRBV29-1
DNA: TGCAGCGTTGTTGGGAGAAGGCAGGGGGAGCAGTACTTC
CDR3: CSVVGRRQGEQYF

size: few
J: TRBJ1-1
D: .
V: TRBV20-1
DNA: TGCAGTGCTAGAGATCTTACGGGGACTGCCACTGAAGCTTTCTTT
CDR3: CSARDLTGTATEAFF

size: few
J: TRBJ2-2
D: .
V: TRBV5-4
DNA: TGTGCCAGCAGTCCTGGACAGTCGAACACCGGGGAGCTGTTTTTT
CDR3: CASSPGQSNTGELFF

size: .
J: TRBJ1-1
D: .
V: TRBV29-1
DNA: TGCAGCGTTGGCCGGTTAGGTTCTGAAGCTTTCTTT
CDR3: CSVGRLGSEAFF

size: few
J: TRBJ2-7
D: TRBD1
V: TRBV28
DNA: TGTGCCAGCAGACCCTCCGGGACAGGCTCCTACGAGCAGTACTTC
CDR3: CASRPSGTGSYEQYF

size: .
J: TRBJ1-6
D: TRBD1
V: TRBV6-5
DNA: TGTGCCAGCAGTTACCGACGGACAGGGAATTCACCCCTCCACTTT
CDR3: CASSYRRTGNSPLHF

size: .
J: TRBJ1-5
D: .
V: TRBV9
DNA: TGTGCCAGCAGCGTAGGACGGGGGCGTTTTCAGCCCCAGCATTTT
CDR3: CASSVGRGRFQPQHF

size: few
J: TRBJ1-1
D: .
V: TRBV7-8
DNA: TGTGCCACCACGGGCCGCTGGGACACTGAAGCTTTCTTT
CDR3: CATTGRWDTEAFF

size: .
J: TRBJ1-1
D: .
V: TRBV5-1
DNA: TGCGCCAGCAGTAGAGAGATGAACACTGAAGCTTTCTTT
CDR3: CASSREMNTEAFF

size: .
J: TRBJ2-2
D: TRBD2
V: TRBV29-1
DNA: TGCAGCGGGGACGGGGCGGGAGGGAACACCGGGGAGCTGTTTTTT
CDR3: CSGDGAGGNTGELFF

size: .
J: TRBJ2-7
D: .
V: TRBV20-1
DNA: TGCAGTGCTGAGATTGAGAACTACGAGCAGTACTTC
CDR3: CSAEIENYEQYF

size: .
J: TRBJ1-2
D: TRBD1
V: TRBV10-3
DNA: TGTGCCATCAGTGAGTCGGGTTTGGGACAGGGAGCTAACTATGGCTACACCTTC
CDR3: CAISESGLGQGANYGYTF

size: few
J: TRBJ2-3
D: .
V: TRBV29-1
DNA: TGCAGCTCGGGGGCGGCCACAGATACGCAGTATTTT
CDR3: CSSGAATDTQYF

size: many
J: TRBJ2-7
D: .
V: TRBV5-1
DNA: TGCGCCAGCAGCTTGGGGAGACCATACGAGCAGTACTTC
CDR3: CASSLGRPYEQYF

size: .
J: TRBJ1-5
D: .
V: TRBV4-1
DNA: TGCGCCAGCAGCCAGCCGGGAGGAGGTAGGAATCAGCCCCAGCATTTT
CDR3: CASSQPGGGRNQPQHF

size: .
J: TRBJ1-2
D: TRBD1
V: TRBV7-2
DNA: TGTGCCAGCAGCAGCCGGACAGGGCATGGCTACACCTTC
CDR3: CASSSRTGHGYTF

size: few
J: TRBJ2-3
D: TRBD1
V: TRBV25-1
DNA: TGTGCCAGCAGTGGGACCGGGACAGGGACATATACGCAGTATTTT
CDR3: CASSGTGTGTYTQYF

size: .
J: TRBJ2-5
D: .
V: TRBV11-2
DNA: TGTGCCAGCAGCTTACGGGACGGCGGCTTTGTCCAAGAGACCCAGTACTTC
CDR3: CASSLRDGGFVQETQYF

size: .
J: TRBJ2-7
D: .
V: TRBV3-1
DNA: TGTGCCAGCAGCCCCCGGGACACGTCCTACGAGCAGTACTTC
CDR3: CASSPRDTSYEQYF

size: few
J: TRBJ2-2
D: TRBD1
V: TRBV19
DNA: TGTGCCGTCGGGGCAGGGGGCTTCATAGCCGGGGAGCTGTTTTTT
CDR3: CAVGAGGFIAGELFF

size: .
J: TRBJ2-7
D: TRBD2
V: TRBV7-7
DNA: TGTGCCAGCAGTCCGGGACTAGCTTTGGACGAGCAGTACTTC
CDR3: CASSPGLALDEQYF

size: many
J: TRBJ1-4
D: .
V: TRBV27
DNA: TGTGCCAGCACATTTGGGCGAAGTAATGAAAAACTGTTTTTT
CDR3: CASTFGRSNEKLFF

size: few
J: TRBJ2-2
D: TRBD1
V: TRBV7-9
DNA: TGTGCCAGCAGAATACAGGGGCGCCCCGGGGAGCTGTTTTTT
CDR3: CASRIQGRPGELFF

size: .
J: TRBJ1-4
D: .
V: TRBV25-1
DNA: TGTGCCAGCAGTGGGGTCCCGGGGGGGACTAATGAAAAACTGTTTTTT
CDR3: CASSGVPGGTNEKLFF

size: .
J: TRBJ2-2
D: TRBD1
V: TRBV7-3
DNA: TGTGCCAGCAGCTTAGCCCGGCCGGGACAGGGGGCGTCAGGGTCTGCCGGGGAGCTGTTTTTT
CDR3: CASSLARPGQGASGSAGELFF

size: few
J: TRBJ2-3
D: TRBD2
V: TRBV4-3
DNA: TGCGCCAGCAGCCAAGTTCCGGGTCTAGCGGTGAGCACAGATACGCAGTATTTT
CDR3: CASSQVPGLAVSTDTQYF

size: .
J: TRBJ2-7
D: .
V: TRBV4-1
DNA: TGCGCCAGCAGCCAAGTCGGTAGGCAGTCCTACGAGCAGTACTTC
CDR3: CASSQVGRQSYEQYF

size: few
J: TRBJ2-4
D: .
V: TRBV9
DNA: TGTGCCAGCAGCGTCGGGACGTCGGGCATTCAGTACTTC
CDR3: CASSVGTSGIQYF

size: .
J: TRBJ2-5
D: TRBD2
V: TRBV7-8
DNA: TGTGCCAGCAGCAACGTGGGACTAGCGAGCCAAGAGACCCAGTACTTC
CDR3: CASSNVGLASQETQYF